Each of the 18 T cell receptor beta chains below was sequenced from the same sample in a study of tumor-infiltrating lymphocytes in primary liver carcinoma. Priming with a constant-region primer yielded TCR beta cDNA from 450 to 550 ng total RNA. Nested multiplex PCR, run for three rounds with slightly modified ARM-PCR, yielded TCR beta libraries. Researchers ran the first two PCR rounds for 10 cycles each with TRBV1-TRBV30 forward primers and a C-beta reverse primer. TCRdb fed the multiplex PCR reads into MiXCR, producing one record per CDR3 protein. The sample records some 190,000 distinct CDR3 sequences, 50% to 75% being singletons. Out of unsorted whole blood came the blood RNA, and germline DNA was extracted as well. Sequenced sample: peripheral blood. Source of these receptors: a man aged 40-49 years with primary liver carcinoma and hepatitis B virus infection.

The V call is TRBV6-5, the J call TRBJ2-7; D is unresolved. Germline assignment: CDR1 MNHEY and CDR2 SVGAGI. V was clipped by 0 bases and J by 9 bases, with 18 bases between them. This CDR3 region has 15 residues. This CDR3 reads CASSYSSDRSIGQYF. CDR3 coding DNA: TGTGCCAGCAGTTACTCGTCAGACCGATCCATCGGGCAGTACTTC.

The chain is built from TRBV29-1 and TRBJ2-5, with a weak D call TRBD2 (7 bases). CDR3 length: 12 amino acids. Germline V gives CDR1 SQVTM, CDR2 ANQGSEA. V was trimmed by 4 bases and J by 5 bases, leaving 11 bases between them. The chain's CDR3 is CSVGGGRETQYF. CDR3 DNA sequence: TGCAGCGTTGGCGGGGGCCGGGAGACCCAGTACTTC. Filled out from reference TRBV29-1 and TRBJ2-5, the complete variable domain reads SAVISQKPSRDICQRGTSLTIQCQVDSQVTMMFWYRQQPGQSLTLIATANQGSEATYESGFVIDKFPISRPNLTFSTLTVSNMSPEDSSIYLCSVGGGRETQYFGPGTRLLVL.

This clonotype has a handful of counts. The V and J genes are TRBV6-2 or TRBV6-3 and TRBJ2-7, with 9 bases identical to TRBD2. Trimming cost V 2 bases and J 6 bases; bases outside gene matches: 5. The CDR3 runs to 14 residues. Germline CDR1 MNHEY, CDR2 SVGEGT. CDR3 sequence (DNA): TGTGCCAGCAGTTACCAGCGGGAGGACGGCGAGCAGTACTTC. Encoded protein: CASSYQREDGEQYF.

A remark on this clonotype: At one end the junction does not follow the germline gene, possibly because of a read error. The V and J genes are TRBV25-1 and TRBJ2-7; unclear D gene. The length of the CDR3 is 14 residues. The germline V gene encodes CDR1 MGHDK and CDR2 SYGVNS. The CDR3 here is CASCDRLGAYEQYF. Written as DNA, the CDR3 is TGTGCCAGCTGTGACCGCCTAGGAGCCTACGAGCAGTACTTC.

The genes are TRBV6-5 and TRBJ1-1; TRBD1 aligns across 7 bases. Germline V gene lookup returns CDR1 MNHEY and CDR2 SVGAGI. The V and J ends lost 8 bases and 0 bases, in that order; junction bases with no gene match: 3. The CDR3 loop spans 13 amino acids. CDR3: CASYRGMNTEAFF. The CDR3 DNA is TGTGCCAGCTACAGGGGAATGAACACTGAAGCTTTCTTT.

This rearrangement joins TRBV7-8 to TRBJ2-3, with 10 nucleotides matching TRBD2. Germline V lookup: CDR1 SGHVS, CDR2 FQNEAQ. The CDR3 loop spans 17 amino acids. V lost 5 bases to trimming and J lost 5 bases; unmatched junction nucleotides: 13. The DNA of the CDR3 is TGTGCCAGCAGCCCCCGACTAGCGGGTGAGGTCATAGATACGCAGTATTTT. Translated: CASSPRLAGEVIDTQYF.

The rearrangement uses TRBV11-2 and TRBJ2-7; 8 bases agree with TRBD1. CDR3 length equals 17 residues. The germline gives CDR1 SGHAT, CDR2 FQNNGV. V shed 4 bases, J shed 10 bases, and the junction held 21 bases outside the gene matches. The CDR3 reads CASSSRTGSTNRHNQYF. As DNA, the CDR3 is TGTGCCAGCAGCTCCCGGACAGGGAGCACTAACAGACACAACCAGTACTTC.

V gene TRBV6-2 or TRBV6-3 combines with J gene TRBJ2-7, with 9 bases matching TRBD2. Per the germline V gene, CDR1 is MNHEY and CDR2 is SVGEGT. V shed 2 bases and J 2 bases; nucleotides not matched to a gene: 7. This CDR3 has 16 residues. DNA of the CDR3: TGTGCCAGCAGTTACGCGTCTAGCGGGAACGCCTACGAGCAGTACTTC. Protein product: CASSYASSGNAYEQYF.

The chain recombines TRBV4-2 with TRBJ2-5, with 10 positions matching TRBD2. This CDR3 contains 17 residues. Germline V lookup: CDR1 LGHNA, CDR2 YNFKEQ. J lost 5 bases, V lost 2 bases, and 11 bases had no gene match. DNA of the CDR3: TGTGCCAGCAGCCAATCTTATCTAGCGGGAGTGCGGGAGACCCAGTACTTC. It codes for CASSQSYLAGVRETQYF.

This clonotype was picked up a small number of times. The CDR3 sequence: CASSYGQVGNTEAFF. The CDR3 DNA follows: TGTGCCAGCAGCTACGGACAGGTGGGAAACACTGAAGCTTTCTTT. The V gene is TRBV6-2 or TRBV6-3, the J gene TRBJ1-1; TRBD1 matches 7 bases. The CDR3 is 15 amino acids. Germline V CDR1 and CDR2: MNHEY, SVGEGT. With 6 bases clipped from V and 2 bases from J, the junction kept 9 bases outside the gene matches.

Concerning this clonotype: The conserved phenylalanine or tryptophan is not found at the CDR3 terminus, so this likely reflects a read error. V and J are TRBV29-1 and TRBJ2-1, with 8 positions matching TRBD2. Germline V gives CDR1 SQVTM, CDR2 ANQGSEA. Trimming took 0 bases from V and 9 from J; bases not matched to a gene: 13. The CDR3 length is 16 residues. The CDR3 DNA sequence: TGCAGCGTTGAAGATCTTAATAGCGGGATGTTCGGTGAGCAGTTCTTA. Translating gives CSVEDLNSGMFGEQFL.

This clonotype showed up many times. V is TRBV6-1 and J is TRBJ2-3; no clear D gene. V gave up 10 bases and J gave up 4 bases, with 12 bases separating them. The CDR3 covers 12 residues. Germline loops: CDR1 MNHNS, CDR2 SASEGT. The CDR3, as DNA: TGTGCCACCCAACATGTGGCAGATACGCAGTATTTT. Translated: CATQHVADTQYF.

The chain recombines TRBV6-5 with TRBJ2-7; a possible D gene is TRBD1 (7 bases). This CDR3 contains 14 residues. V was shortened by 1 base and J by 6 bases, with 13 bases between the two germline ends. Germline assignment: CDR1 MNHEY and CDR2 SVGAGI. DNA for the CDR3: TGTGCCAGCAGTTACTTTGGACAGGAGGGCGAGCAGTACTTC. Translation gives CASSYFGQEGEQYF.

This clonotype has just a few counts. This sequence joins TRBV6-5 and TRBJ2-7, with TRBD2 identical over 8 bases. Losses at the gene ends were 0 bases for V and 5 bases for J; bases not matched to a gene: 3. The CDR3 is made up of 14 amino acids. Germline CDR1 reads MNHEY; CDR2 reads SVGAGI. DNA for the CDR3: TGTGCCAGCAGTTACTCGGAAGCGGGAGACGAGCAGTACTTC. Its translation: CASSYSEAGDEQYF.

To note about this clonotype: Germline is not matched at one junction end, which may reflect a read error. The V and J genes are TRBV4-1 and TRBJ2-3, with TRBD2 identical over 12 bases. The CDR3 runs to 20 residues. Per germline, CDR1 MGHRA and CDR2 YSYEKL. CDR3 amino acids: CASSQDDRPWTSGGTDTQYF. CDR3 nucleotides: TGCGCCAGTAGCCAGGACGACAGGCCCTGGACTAGCGGGGGCACAGATACGCAGTATTTT.

This clonotype was counted a few times. The chain recombines TRBV4-2 with TRBJ2-3; D is unclear. V lost 0 bases to trimming and J lost 2 bases, with 18 bases between them. Germline V gene sequence: CDR1 LGHNA, CDR2 YNFKEQ. This CDR3 contains 18 residues. The CDR3 region is CASSQDKSLLGNTDTQYF. The CDR3 bases are TGTGCCAGCAGCCAAGATAAGTCTTTATTAGGGAACACAGATACGCAGTATTTT.

The chain links TRBV11-2 to TRBJ2-1; 11 bases align to TRBD2. The CDR3 runs 15 residues. Germline V CDR1 and CDR2: SGHAT, FQNNGV. The J segment lost 8 bases and the V segment lost 2 bases, leaving 5 bases of the junction unmatched. This chain's CDR3 is CASSLLTSGNYEQFF. CDR3 sequence (DNA): TGTGCCAGCAGCTTACTGACTAGCGGGAACTATGAGCAGTTCTTC.

There are many counts of this clonotype. The chain has TRBV12-3 or TRBV12-4 and TRBJ2-7; maybe TRBD2 (5 bases). The CDR3 has 12 amino acids. The ends were cut back, 6 bases at V and 2 bases at J, with 8 bases in the middle. The CDR3 here is CASSPGTYEQYF. CDR3 in DNA: TGTGCCAGCAGCCCGGGAACCTACGAGCAGTACTTC.